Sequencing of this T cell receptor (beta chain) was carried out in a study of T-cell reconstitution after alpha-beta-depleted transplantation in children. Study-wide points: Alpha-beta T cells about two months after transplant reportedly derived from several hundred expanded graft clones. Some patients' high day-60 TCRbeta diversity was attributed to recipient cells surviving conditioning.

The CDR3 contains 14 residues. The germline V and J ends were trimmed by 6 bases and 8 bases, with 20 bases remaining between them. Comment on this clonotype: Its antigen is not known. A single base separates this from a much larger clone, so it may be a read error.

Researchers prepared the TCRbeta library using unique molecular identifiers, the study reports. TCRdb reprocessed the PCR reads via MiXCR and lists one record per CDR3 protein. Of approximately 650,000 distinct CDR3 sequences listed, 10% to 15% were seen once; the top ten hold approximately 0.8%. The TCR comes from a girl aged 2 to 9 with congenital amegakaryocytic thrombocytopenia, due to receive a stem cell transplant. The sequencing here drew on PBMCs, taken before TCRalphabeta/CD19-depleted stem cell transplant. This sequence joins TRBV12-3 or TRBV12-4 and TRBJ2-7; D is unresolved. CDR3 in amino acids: CASSPTPPGAQQYF. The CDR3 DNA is TGTGCCAGCAGCCCAACTCCGCCAGGAGCCCAGCAGTACTTC.